A selection of T cell receptor beta chains follows, all from one sample in a study of blood T cell repertoires in COVID-19. Sequencing used immunoSEQ multiplex PCR; TCRdb keeps in-frame clones, though not all of them. This table holds hundreds of thousands of clones, about 83% found once. The sample comprised peripheral blood. The receptor set was obtained from a woman aged 50 to 60 who had recovered from COVID-19. The CDR3 runs from the conserved cysteine through the conserved F or W. D genes are given only for firm matches. Expanded clones get a size class; other rows say once, few or many, or leave the size out.

j_call | d_call | v_call | clone_size | cdr3_nt | cdr3_aa
TRBJ2-3 | NA | TRBV27 | NA | TGTGCCAGCAGTTACAGAACTCACACAGATACGCAGTATTTT | CASSYRTHTDTQYF
TRBJ2-7 | TRBD2 | TRBV9 | NA | TGTGCCAGCAGCGTAGAGACTAGCGGGGGGGTCTACGAGCAGTACTTC | CASSVETSGGVYEQYF
TRBJ1-1 | NA | TRBV24-1 | NA | TGTGCCACCCCCAGGGTAGTCCGGGACCCAGGAGGAGGGACTGAAGCTTTCTTT | CATPRVVRDPGGGTEAFF
TRBJ2-2 | TRBD2 | TRBV3-1/TRBV3-2 | NA | TGTGCCAGCAGCCGCGGGACTAGCGGGGTAAACACCGGGGAGCTGTTTTTT | CASSRGTSGVNTGELFF
TRBJ2-1 | NA | TRBV19 | NA | TGTGCCAGTAGTATTGTGACAGATGAGCAGTTCTTC | CASSIVTDEQFF
TRBJ2-7 | NA | TRBV18 | NA | TGTGCCAGCTCACCGGGACGCCCCGGGGGACGCTCCTACGAGCAGTACTTC | CASSPGRPGGRSYEQYF
TRBJ2-2 | NA | TRBV5-6 | NA | TGTGCCAGCAGCTCCCTTTTCGGGGAGCTGTTTTTT | CASSSLFGELFF
TRBJ1-5 | TRBD1 | TRBV18 | NA | TGTGCCAGCTCACCACCAGGGACAGGCCTCAATCAGCCCCAGCATTTT | CASSPPGTGLNQPQHF
TRBJ1-5 | TRBD1 | TRBV6-5 | few | TGTGCCAGCAGGAGGACAGGCCGGAATCAGCCCCAGCATTTT | CASRRTGRNQPQHF
TRBJ2-7 | TRBD1 | TRBV19 | NA | TGTGCCAGTAGTAAAGCCGGGACAGACACCTACGAGCAGTACTTC | CASSKAGTDTYEQYF
TRBJ2-5 | TRBD2 | TRBV6-2/TRBV6-3 | NA | TGTGCCAGCAGCCGACGTGGAGCGGGGGCTCAAGAGACCCAGTACTTC | CASSRRGAGAQETQYF
TRBJ1-5 | TRBD1 | TRBV5-1 | NA | TGCGCCAGCAGTCCCGGGACAGGGTGGGAGCAGCCCCAGCATTTT | CASSPGTGWEQPQHF
TRBJ1-3 | TRBD1 | TRBV30 | NA | TGTGCCTGGAGTGCCGACAGGGGGGATCCAAAGCTCTCTGGAAACACCATATATTTT | CAWSADRGDPKLSGNTIYF
TRBJ1-2 | TRBD1 | TRBV28 | few | TGTGCCAGCAGTTTCCGGGACAGGTTTGGTGGCTACACCTTC | CASSFRDRFGGYTF
TRBJ2-7 | NA | TRBV11-2 | NA | TGTGCCAGCAGCTTAGTGGGAGGAGCAGGCGAGCAGTACTTC | CASSLVGGAGEQYF
TRBJ1-2 | NA | TRBV27 | NA | TGTGCCAGCAGTTCCATAGGCGGTCAGTTCTCTAACTATGGCTACACCTTC | CASSSIGGQFSNYGYTF
TRBJ2-1 | TRBD2 | TRBV29-1 | NA | TGCAGCGTTGAAATACTAGCGGGACGAAGAGATAATGAGCAGTTCTTC | CSVEILAGRRDNEQFF